The TCR beta chain described here comes from a study of blood T cell repertoires in COVID-19. In the study overall: Donors in Cohort 3 counted as recovered after two negative PCRs, clearance, or symptom resolution.

This table comes from immunoSEQ multiplex PCR, and its TCRdb copy is limited to in-frame clones, with some not included. The repertoire includes around 360,000 clones, about 87% of them detected once, and 1.5% to 2% sits in the top ten. Germline V gene data show CDR1 as WNHNN and CDR2 as SYGVQD (reference sequence). The CDR3 runs 13 residues. J lost 4 bases, V lost 5 bases, and 3 bases had no gene match. Sequencing was done on a sample of PBMCs or T cells enriched from blood (not recorded which). The chain has TRBV10-1 and TRBJ1-1; 8 nucleotides line up with TRBD1. The TCR sequence derives from a man aged 35 to 55 in a cohort exposed to, infected with or recovered from COVID-19 (not recorded which). In DNA form, the CDR3 reads TGCGCCAGCAGTCTTACAGGGGGCACTGAAGCTTTCTTT. This translates into CASSLTGGTEAFF.